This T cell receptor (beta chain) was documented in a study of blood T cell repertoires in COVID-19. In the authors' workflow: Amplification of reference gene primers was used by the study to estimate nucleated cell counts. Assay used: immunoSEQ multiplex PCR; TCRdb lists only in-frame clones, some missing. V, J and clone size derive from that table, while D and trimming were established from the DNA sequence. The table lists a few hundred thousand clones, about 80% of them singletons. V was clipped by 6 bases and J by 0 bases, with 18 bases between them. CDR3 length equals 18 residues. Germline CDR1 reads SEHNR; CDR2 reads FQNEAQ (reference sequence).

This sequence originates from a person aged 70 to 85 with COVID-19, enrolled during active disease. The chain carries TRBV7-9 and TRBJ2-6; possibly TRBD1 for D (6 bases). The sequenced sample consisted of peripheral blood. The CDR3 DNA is TGTGCCAGCAGAGAAACAGGGCTAGTCTTCTCTGGGGCCAACGTCCTGACTTTC. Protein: CASRETGLVFSGANVLTF. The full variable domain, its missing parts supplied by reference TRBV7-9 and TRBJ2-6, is DTGVSQNPRHKITKRGQNVTFRCDPISEHNRLYWYRQTLGQGPEFLTYFQNEAQLEKSRLLSDRFSAERPKGSFSTLEIQRTEQGDSAMYLCASRETGLVFSGANVLTFGAGSRLTVL.